The 3 T cell receptor beta chains presented below share a single source sample, sequenced in a study of vaccination and CD4 T cells after COVID-19. Treatment reported: approximately 9-day PBMC culture with coronavirus spike peptide pools or control peptides (ViraFEST assay). These receptors' antigens are unknown. The Oncomine TCR Beta short-read assay was applied to DNA of cultured CD4+ T cells. TCRdb analysed the PCR reads with MiXCR anew, one entry per CDR3 protein. The table shows around 21,000 distinct CDR3 sequences, with 52% occurring only once. Material: CD4+ T cells from blood, cultured in vitro. All receptors come from a human donor who had recovered from COVID-19.

The V gene is TRBV27, the J gene TRBJ2-1; a weak D match, TRBD1 (5 bases). The CDR3 loop spans 16 amino acids. Trimming took 4 bases from V and 7 from J, leaving 20 bases between them. Germline V gene lookup returns CDR1 MNHEY and CDR2 SMNVEV (reference sequence). CDR3 coding DNA: TGTGCCAGCAGTTCCCCCGCCGGACAAATCGATAATGAGCAGTTCTTC. It codes for CASSSPAGQIDNEQFF.

The genes are TRBV6-1 and TRBJ1-3; D not certain. CDR3 length: 15 amino acids. V was shortened by 1 base and J by 4 bases, with 11 bases between the two germline ends. Germline V gene sequence: CDR1 MNHNS, CDR2 SASEGT. The CDR3 loop is CASSEGVGRGNTIYF. CDR3 coding DNA: TGTGCCAGCAGTGAAGGAGTAGGGCGCGGAAACACCATATATTTT.

The CDR3 region has the DNA TGCAGCGTTGAAATATCGTCTGGAAACACCATATATTTT. Its protein is CSVEISSGNTIYF. This chain connects TRBV29-1 to TRBJ1-3; no clear D gene. Per the germline V gene, CDR1 is SQVTM and CDR2 is ANQGSEA. This CDR3 is built from 13 residues. Between the trimmed V and J ends, which lost 2 bases and 1 base, there was a span of 6 bases.